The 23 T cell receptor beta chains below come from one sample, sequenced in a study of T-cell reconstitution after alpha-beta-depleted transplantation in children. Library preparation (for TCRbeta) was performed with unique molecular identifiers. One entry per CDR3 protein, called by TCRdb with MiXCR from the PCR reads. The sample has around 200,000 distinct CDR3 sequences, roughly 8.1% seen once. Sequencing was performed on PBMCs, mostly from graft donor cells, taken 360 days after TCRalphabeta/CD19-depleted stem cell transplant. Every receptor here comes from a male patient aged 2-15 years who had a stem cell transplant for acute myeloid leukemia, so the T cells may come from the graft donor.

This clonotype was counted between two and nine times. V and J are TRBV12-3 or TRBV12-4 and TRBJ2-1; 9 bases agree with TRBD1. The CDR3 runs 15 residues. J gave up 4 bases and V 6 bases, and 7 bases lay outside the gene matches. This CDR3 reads CASSPQGAFYNEQFF. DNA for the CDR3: TGTGCCAGCAGCCCACAGGGGGCTTTTTACAATGAGCAGTTCTTC.

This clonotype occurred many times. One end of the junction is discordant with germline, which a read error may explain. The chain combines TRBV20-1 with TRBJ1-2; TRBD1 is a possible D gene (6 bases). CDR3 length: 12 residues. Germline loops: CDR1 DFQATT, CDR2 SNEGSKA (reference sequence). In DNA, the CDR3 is TGCAGTGCTAGTAGATACGGTCATTCAGGACAGTTC. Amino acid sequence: CSASRYGHSGQF.

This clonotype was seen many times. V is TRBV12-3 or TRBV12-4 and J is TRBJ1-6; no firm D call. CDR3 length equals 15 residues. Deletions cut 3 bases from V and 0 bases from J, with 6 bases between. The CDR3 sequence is CASSFYGSYNSPLHF. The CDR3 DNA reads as TGTGCCAGCAGTTTTTACGGCTCCTATAATTCACCCCTCCACTTT.

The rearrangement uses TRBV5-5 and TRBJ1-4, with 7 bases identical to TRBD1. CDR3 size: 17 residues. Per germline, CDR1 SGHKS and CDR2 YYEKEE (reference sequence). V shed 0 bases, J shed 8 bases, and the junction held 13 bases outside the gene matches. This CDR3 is CASSLGLDREGEEKLFF. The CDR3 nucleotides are TGTGCCAGCAGCTTGGGCCTAGACAGGGAAGGAGAAGAAAAACTGTTTTTT.

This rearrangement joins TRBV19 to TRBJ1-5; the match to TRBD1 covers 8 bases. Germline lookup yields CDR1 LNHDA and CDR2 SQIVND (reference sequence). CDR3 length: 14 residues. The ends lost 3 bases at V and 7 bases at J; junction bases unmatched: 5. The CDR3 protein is CASSIGQGAQPQHF. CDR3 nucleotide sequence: TGTGCCAGTAGTATCGGCCAGGGGGCCCAGCCCCAGCATTTT.

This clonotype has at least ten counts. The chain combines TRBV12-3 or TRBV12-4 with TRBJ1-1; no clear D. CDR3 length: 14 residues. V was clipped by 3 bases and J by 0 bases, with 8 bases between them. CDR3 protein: CASSFAGVNTEAFF. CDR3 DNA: TGTGCCAGCAGTTTCGCCGGAGTGAACACTGAAGCTTTCTTT.

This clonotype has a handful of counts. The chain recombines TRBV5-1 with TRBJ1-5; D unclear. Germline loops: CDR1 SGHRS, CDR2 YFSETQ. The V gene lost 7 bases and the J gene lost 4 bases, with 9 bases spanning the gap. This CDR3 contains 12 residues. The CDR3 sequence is CASGTENQPQHF. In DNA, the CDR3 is TGCGCCAGCGGTACGGAGAATCAGCCCCAGCATTTT. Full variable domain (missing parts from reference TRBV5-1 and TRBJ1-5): KAGVTQTPRYLIKTRGQQVTLSCSPISGHRSVSWYQQTPGQGLQFLFEYFSETQRNKGNFPGRFSGRQFSNSRSEMNVSTLELGDSALYLCASGTENQPQHFGDGTRLSIL.

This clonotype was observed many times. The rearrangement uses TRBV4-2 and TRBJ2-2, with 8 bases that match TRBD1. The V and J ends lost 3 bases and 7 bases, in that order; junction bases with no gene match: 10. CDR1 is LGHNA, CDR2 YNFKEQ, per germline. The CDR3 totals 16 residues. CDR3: CASSQPLGQGIGELFF. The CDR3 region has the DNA TGTGCCAGCAGCCAGCCCCTCGGACAGGGAATCGGGGAGCTGTTTTTT.

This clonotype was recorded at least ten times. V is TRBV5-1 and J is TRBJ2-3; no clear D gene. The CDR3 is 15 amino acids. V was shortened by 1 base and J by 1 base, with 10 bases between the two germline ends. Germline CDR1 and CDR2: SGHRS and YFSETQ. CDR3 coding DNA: TGCGCCAGCAGCTTGAGACCCGTCGGCACAGATACGCAGTATTTT. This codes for CASSLRPVGTDTQYF.

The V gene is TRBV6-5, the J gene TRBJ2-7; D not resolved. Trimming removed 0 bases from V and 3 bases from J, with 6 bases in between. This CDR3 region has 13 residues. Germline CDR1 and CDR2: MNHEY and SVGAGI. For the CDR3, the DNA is TGTGCCAGCAGTTACTCCGCCGGCTACGAGCAGTACGTC. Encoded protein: CASSYSAGYEQYV.

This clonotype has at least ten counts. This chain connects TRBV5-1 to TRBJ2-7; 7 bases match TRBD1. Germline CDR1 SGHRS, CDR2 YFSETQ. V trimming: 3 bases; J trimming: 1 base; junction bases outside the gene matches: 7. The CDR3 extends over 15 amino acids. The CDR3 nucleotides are TGCGCCAGCAGCTCGAGAAACAGGGGATCCTACGAGCAGTACTTC. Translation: CASSSRNRGSYEQYF.

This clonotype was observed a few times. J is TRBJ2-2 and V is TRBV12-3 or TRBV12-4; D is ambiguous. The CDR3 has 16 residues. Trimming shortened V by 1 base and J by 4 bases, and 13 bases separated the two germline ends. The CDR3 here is CASSLGAGAITGELFF. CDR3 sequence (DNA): TGTGCCAGCAGTTTAGGGGCAGGAGCAATCACCGGGGAGCTGTTTTTT.

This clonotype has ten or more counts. Written as DNA, the CDR3 is TGTGCCAGCAGCTTAAAACAACTAGCAGGGTTCGAGACCCAGTACTTC. Its translation is CASSLKQLAGFETQYF. The chain recombines TRBV7-2 with TRBJ2-5; perhaps TRBD2 as D (6 bases). This CDR3 spans 16 amino acids. CDR1 is SGHTA, CDR2 FQGNSA, per germline. V was cut by 2 bases and J by 5 bases, with 18 bases left in between.

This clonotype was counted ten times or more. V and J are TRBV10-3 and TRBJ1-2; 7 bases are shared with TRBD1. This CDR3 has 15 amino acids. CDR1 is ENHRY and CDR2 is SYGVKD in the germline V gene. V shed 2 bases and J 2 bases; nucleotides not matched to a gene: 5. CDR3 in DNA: TGTGCCATCAGTGAGCGTGGACAGGCGAACTATGGCTACACCTTC. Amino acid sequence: CAISERGQANYGYTF.

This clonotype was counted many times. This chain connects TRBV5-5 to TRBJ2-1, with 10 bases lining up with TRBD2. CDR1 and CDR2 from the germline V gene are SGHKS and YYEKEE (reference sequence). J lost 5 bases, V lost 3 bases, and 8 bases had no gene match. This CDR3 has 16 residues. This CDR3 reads CASSWRSSGSNNEQFF. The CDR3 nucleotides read TGTGCCAGCAGCTGGCGCTCTAGCGGGAGTAACAATGAGCAGTTCTTC.

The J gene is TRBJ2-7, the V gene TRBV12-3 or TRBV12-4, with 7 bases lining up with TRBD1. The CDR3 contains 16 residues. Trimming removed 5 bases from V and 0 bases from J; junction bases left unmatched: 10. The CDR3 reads CASSPGQEKGSYEQYF. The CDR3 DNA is TGTGCCAGCAGTCCCGGACAGGAGAAAGGCTCCTACGAGCAGTACTTC.

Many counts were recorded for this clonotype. CDR3 loop: CAISPWGYEQYF. The CDR3 DNA follows: TGTGCCATCAGCCCGTGGGGGTACGAGCAGTACTTC. V is TRBV10-3 and J is TRBJ2-7; the D call may be TRBD1 or TRBD2 (5 bases each). Trimming removed 6 bases at V and 4 bases at J, with 10 bases between. Germline V lookup: CDR1 ENHRY, CDR2 SYGVKD. CDR3 size: 12 residues.

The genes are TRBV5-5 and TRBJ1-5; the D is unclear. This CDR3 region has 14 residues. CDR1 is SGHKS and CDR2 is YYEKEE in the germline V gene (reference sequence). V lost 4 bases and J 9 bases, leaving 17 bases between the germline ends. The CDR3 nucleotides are TGTGCCAGCAGCCCCAAAGTCGGTAGCTGGCCCCAGCATTTT. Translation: CASSPKVGSWPQHF. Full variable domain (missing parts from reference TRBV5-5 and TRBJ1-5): DAGVTQSPTHLIKTRGQQVTLRCSPISGHKSVSWYQQVLGQGPQFIFQYYEKEERGRGNFPDRFSARQFPNYSSELNVNALLLGDSALYLCASSPKVGSWPQHFGDGTRLSIL.

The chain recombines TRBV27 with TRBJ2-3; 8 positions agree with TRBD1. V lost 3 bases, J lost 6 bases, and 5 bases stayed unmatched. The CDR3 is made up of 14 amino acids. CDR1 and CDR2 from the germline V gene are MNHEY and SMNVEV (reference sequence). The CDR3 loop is CASSFRTGYDTQYF. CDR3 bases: TGTGCCAGCAGTTTTAGGACAGGGTACGATACGCAGTATTTT.

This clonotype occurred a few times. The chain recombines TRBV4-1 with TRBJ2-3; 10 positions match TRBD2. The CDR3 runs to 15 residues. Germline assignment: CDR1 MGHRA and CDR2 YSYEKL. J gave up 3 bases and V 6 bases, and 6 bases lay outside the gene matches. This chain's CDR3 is CASSLLGLATDTQYF. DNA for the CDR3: TGCGCCAGCAGTCTACTGGGACTAGCGACAGATACGCAGTATTTT.

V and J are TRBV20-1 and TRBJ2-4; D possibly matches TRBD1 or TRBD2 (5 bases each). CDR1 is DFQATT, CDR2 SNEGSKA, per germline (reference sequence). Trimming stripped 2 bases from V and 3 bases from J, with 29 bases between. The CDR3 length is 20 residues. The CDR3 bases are TGCAGTGCTAGACCCCCCGGGACCAGCTCAAGAGAGTTGGGCAAAAACATTCAGTACTTC. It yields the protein CSARPPGTSSRELGKNIQYF.

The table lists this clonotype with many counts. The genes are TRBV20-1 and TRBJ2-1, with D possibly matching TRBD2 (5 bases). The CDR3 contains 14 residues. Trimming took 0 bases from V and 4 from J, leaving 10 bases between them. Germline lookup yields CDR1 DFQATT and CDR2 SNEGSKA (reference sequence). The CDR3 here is CSARDLGGYNEQFF. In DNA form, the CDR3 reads TGCAGTGCTAGAGATCTCGGCGGGTACAATGAGCAGTTCTTC.

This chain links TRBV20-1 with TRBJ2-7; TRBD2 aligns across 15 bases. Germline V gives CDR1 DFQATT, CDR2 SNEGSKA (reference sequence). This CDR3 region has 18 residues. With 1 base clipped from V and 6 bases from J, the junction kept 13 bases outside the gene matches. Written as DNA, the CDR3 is TGCAGTGCTAGAGGTGGACTAGCGGGAGGGCCGGTCTATAGCGAGCAGTACTTC. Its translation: CSARGGLAGGPVYSEQYF.